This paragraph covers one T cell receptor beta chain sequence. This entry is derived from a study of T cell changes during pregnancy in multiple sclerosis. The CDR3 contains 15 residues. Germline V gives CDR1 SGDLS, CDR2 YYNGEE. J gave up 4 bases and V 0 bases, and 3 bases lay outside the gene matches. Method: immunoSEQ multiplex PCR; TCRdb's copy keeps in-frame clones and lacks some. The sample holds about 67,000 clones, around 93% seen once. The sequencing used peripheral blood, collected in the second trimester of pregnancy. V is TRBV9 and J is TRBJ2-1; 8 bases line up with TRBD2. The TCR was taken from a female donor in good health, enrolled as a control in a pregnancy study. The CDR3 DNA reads TGTGCCAGCAGCGTAGGACTAGCGTTATACAATGAGCAGTTCTTC. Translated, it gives CASSVGLALYNEQFF. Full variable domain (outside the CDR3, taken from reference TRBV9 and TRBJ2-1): DSGVTQTPKHLITATGQRVTLRCSPRSGDLSVYWYQQSLDQGLQFLIQYYNGEERAKGNILERFSAQQFPDLHSELNLSSLELGDSALYFCASSVGLALYNEQFFGPGTRLTVL.